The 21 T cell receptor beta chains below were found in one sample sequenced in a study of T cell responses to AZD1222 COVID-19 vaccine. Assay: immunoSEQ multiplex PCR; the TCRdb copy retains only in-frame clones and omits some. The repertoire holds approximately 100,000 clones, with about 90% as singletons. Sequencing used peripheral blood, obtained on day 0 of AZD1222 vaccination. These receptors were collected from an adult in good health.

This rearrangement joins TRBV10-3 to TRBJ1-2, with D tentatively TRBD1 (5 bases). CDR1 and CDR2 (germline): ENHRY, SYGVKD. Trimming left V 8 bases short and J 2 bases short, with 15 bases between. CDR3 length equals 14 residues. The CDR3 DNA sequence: TGTGCCATCGCTCAGTCCGGGACGAACTATGGCTACACCTTC. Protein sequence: CAIAQSGTNYGYTF.

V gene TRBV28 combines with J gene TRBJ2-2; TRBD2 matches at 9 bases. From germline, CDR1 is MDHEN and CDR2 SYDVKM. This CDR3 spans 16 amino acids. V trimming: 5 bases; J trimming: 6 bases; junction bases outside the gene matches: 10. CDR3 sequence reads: CASSPLGGRAAGELFF. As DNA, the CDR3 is TGTGCCAGCAGTCCCCTTGGCGGGAGGGCCGCCGGGGAGCTGTTTTTT.

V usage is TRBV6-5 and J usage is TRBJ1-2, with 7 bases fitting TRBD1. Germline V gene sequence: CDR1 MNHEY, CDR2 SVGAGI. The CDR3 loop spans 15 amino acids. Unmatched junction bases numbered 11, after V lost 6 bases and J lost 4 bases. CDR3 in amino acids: CASRKGTVGLYGYTF. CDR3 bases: TGTGCCAGCAGAAAAGGGACAGTAGGACTCTATGGCTACACCTTC.

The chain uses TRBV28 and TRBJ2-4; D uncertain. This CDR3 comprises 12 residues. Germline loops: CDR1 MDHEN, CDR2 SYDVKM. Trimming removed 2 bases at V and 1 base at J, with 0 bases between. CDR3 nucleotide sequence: TGTGCCAGCAGTTTAGCCAAAAACATTCAGTACTTC. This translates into CASSLAKNIQYF.

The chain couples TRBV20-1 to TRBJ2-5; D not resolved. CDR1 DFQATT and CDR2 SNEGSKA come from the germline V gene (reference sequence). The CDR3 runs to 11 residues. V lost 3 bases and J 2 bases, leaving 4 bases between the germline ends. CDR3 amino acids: CSASGQETQYF. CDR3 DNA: TGCAGTGCTAGCGGTCAAGAGACCCAGTACTTC.

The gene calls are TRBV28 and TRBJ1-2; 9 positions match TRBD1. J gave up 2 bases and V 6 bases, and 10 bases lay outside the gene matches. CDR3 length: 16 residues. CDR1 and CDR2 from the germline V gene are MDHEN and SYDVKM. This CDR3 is CASSSGQGPGNYGYTF. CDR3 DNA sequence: TGTGCCAGCAGCTCAGGACAGGGGCCGGGGAACTATGGCTACACCTTC.

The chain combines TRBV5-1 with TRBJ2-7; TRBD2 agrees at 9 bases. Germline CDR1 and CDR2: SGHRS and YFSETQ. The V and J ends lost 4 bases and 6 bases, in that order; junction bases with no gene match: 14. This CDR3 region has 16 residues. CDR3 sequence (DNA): TGCGCCAGCAGCATTAGCGGGGGCCCTGAGAGTGGCGAGCAGTACTTC. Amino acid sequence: CASSISGGPESGEQYF.

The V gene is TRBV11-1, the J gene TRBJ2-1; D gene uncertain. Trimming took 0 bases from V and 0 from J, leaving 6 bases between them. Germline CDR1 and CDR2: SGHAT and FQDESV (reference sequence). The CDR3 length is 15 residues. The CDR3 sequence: CASSLAESSYNEQFF. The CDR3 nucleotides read TGTGCCAGCAGCTTAGCCGAGAGCTCCTACAATGAGCAGTTCTTC.

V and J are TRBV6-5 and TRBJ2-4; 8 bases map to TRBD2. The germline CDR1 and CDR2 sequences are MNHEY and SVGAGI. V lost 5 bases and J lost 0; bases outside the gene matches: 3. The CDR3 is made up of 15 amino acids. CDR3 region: CASSNGGVAKNIQYF. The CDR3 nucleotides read TGTGCCAGCAGTAACGGGGGGGTAGCCAAAAACATTCAGTACTTC.

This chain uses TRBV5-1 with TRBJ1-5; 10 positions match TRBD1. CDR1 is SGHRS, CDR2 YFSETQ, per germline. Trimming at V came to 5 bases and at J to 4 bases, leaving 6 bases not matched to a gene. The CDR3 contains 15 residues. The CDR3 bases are TGCGCCAGCAGGATCGTGGACAGGGGGAATCAGCCCCAGCATTTT. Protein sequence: CASRIVDRGNQPQHF.

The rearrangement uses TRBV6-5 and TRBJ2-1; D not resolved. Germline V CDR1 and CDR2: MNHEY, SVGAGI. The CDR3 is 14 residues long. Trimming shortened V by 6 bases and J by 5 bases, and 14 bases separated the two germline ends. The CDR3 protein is CASSPYYPDNEQFF. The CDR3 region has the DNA TGTGCCAGCAGCCCCTATTATCCCGACAATGAGCAGTTCTTC.

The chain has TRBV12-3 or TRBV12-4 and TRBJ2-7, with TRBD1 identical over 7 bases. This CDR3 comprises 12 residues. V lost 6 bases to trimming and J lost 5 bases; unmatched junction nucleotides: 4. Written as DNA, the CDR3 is TGTGCCAGCAGCGACAGGGCCCACGAGCAGTACTTC. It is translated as CASSDRAHEQYF.

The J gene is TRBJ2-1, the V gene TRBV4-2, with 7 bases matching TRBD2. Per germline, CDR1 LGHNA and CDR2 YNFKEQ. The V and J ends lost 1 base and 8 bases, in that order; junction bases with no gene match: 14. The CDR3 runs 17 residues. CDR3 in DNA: TGTGCCAGCAGCCAAGTCGTTGGGAGGGGTGCTCGAGATGAGCAGTTCTTC. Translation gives CASSQVVGRGARDEQFF.

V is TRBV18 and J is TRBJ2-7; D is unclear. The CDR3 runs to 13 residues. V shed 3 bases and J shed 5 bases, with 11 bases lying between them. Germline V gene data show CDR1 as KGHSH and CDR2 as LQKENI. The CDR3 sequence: CASSPPGQDEQYF. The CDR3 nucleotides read TGTGCCAGCTCACCCCCCGGGCAGGACGAGCAGTACTTC. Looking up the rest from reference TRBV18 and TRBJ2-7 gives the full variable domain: NAGVMQNPRHLVRRRGQEARLRCSPMKGHSHVYWYRQLPEEGLKFMVYLQKENIIDESGMPKERFSAEFPKEGPSILRIQQVVRGDSAAYFCASSPPGQDEQYFGPGTRLTVT.

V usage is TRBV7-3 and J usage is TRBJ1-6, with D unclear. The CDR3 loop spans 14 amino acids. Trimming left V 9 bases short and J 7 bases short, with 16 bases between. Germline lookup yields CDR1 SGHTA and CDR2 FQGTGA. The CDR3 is CASKRTSGNSPLHF. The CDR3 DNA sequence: TGTGCCAGTAAGAGGACTTCGGGGAATTCACCCCTCCACTTT.

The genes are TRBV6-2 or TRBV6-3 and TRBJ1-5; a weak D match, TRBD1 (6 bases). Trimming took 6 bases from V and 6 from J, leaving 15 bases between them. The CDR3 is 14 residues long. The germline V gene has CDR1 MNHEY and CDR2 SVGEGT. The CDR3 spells CASSQTVQGQPQHF. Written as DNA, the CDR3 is TGTGCCAGCAGCCAGACAGTACAGGGTCAGCCCCAGCATTTT.

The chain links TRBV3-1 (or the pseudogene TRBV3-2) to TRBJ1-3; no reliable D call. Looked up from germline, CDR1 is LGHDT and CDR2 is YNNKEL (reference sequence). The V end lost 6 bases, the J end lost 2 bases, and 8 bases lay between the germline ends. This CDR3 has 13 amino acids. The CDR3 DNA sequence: TGTGCCAGCAGGAGCGTGCCTGGAAACACCATATATTTT. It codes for CASRSVPGNTIYF.

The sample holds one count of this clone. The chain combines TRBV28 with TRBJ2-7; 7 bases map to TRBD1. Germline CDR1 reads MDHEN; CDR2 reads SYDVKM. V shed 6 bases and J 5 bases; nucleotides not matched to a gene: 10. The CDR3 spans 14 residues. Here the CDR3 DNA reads TGTGCCAGCAGCGGCCGGGACAGCCGAAACGAGCAGTACTTC. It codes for CASSGRDSRNEQYF.

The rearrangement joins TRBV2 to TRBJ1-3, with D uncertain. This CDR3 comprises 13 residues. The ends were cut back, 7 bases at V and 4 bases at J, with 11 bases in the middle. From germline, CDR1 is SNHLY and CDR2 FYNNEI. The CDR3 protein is CASNGVSGNTIYF. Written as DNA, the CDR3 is TGTGCCAGCAATGGGGTTTCGGGAAACACCATATATTTT.

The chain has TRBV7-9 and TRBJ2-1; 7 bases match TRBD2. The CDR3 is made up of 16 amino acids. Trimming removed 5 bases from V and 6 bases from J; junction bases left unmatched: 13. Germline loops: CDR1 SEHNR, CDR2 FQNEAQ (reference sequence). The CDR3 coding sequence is TGTGCCAGCAGCCTCCGGGGTGCGGGAGTGGGCAATGAGCAGTTCTTC. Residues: CASSLRGAGVGNEQFF.

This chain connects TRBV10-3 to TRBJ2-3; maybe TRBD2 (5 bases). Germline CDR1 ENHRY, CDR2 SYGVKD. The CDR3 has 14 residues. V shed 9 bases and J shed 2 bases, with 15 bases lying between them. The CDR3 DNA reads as TGTGCCATTCCGGAACTAGAAAACACAGATACGCAGTATTTT. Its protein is CAIPELENTDTQYF.